These 29 T cell receptor beta chains came from one sample sequenced in a study of T cell responses to AZD1222 COVID-19 vaccine. Assay used: immunoSEQ multiplex PCR; TCRdb lists only in-frame clones, some missing. The data hold 150,000 or so clones, with about 90% observed a single time. The sample here was peripheral blood, taken 28 days after the second AZD1222 dose. The source of these receptors is an adult who received the AZD1222 COVID-19 vaccine.

The chain uses TRBV21-1 and TRBJ1-2; the D call of TRBD1 is as the table states it, not checked on the DNA. TRBV21-1 is labeled a pseudogene. The CDR3 runs 16 residues. The CDR3 spells CATVSNGAVPNPGYTF. The CDR3 DNA is TGTGCCACCGTATCAAATGGGGCGGTCCCGAATCCCGGCTACACCTTC.

This rearrangement joins TRBV9 to TRBJ1-3; 8 bases match TRBD1. V was clipped by 3 bases and J by 7 bases; unmatched bases: 6. The V gene's germline CDR1 is SGDLS and CDR2 YYNGEE. The CDR3 is 14 residues long. For the CDR3, the DNA is TGTGCCAGCAGCGGGACAGGGAAGTGGAACACCATATATTTT. Encoded protein: CASSGTGKWNTIYF.

This clone was observed a few times. V and J are TRBV19 and TRBJ2-3; D gene ambiguous. Trimming pared 3 bases from V and 1 base from J, leaving 11 bases between. The CDR3 is made up of 15 amino acids. In germline, CDR1 is LNHDA, CDR2 SQIVND (reference sequence). This CDR3 is CASSIAGFGTDTQYF. CDR3 sequence (DNA): TGTGCCAGTAGTATTGCCGGCTTTGGCACAGATACGCAGTATTTT.

The CDR3 DNA reads TGTGCCAGCAGCGTGGACAGTACCTCCTACGAGCAGTACTTC. Encoded protein: CASSVDSTSYEQYF. The chain couples TRBV9 to TRBJ2-7; weak D call: TRBD1 (6 bases). The CDR3 has 14 residues. V lost 2 bases to trimming and J lost 0 bases, with 9 bases between them. Germline V gene sequence: CDR1 SGDLS, CDR2 YYNGEE.

The genes are TRBV6-2 or TRBV6-3 and TRBJ2-4; a possible D gene is TRBD2 (6 bases). Per the germline V gene, CDR1 is MNHEY and CDR2 is SVGEGT. The CDR3 has 16 residues. V shed 5 bases and J shed 0 bases, with 14 bases lying between them. The CDR3 DNA reads TGTGCCAGCAGTCGCCGGGACTTGATAGCCAAAAACATTCAGTACTTC. Its translation: CASSRRDLIAKNIQYF.

The rearrangement links TRBV10-1 to TRBJ2-7, with D maybe TRBD2 (5 bases). Germline assignment: CDR1 WNHNN and CDR2 SYGVQD (reference sequence). With 7 bases removed from V and 4 bases from J, the gap between germline ends came to 11 bases. The CDR3 spans 12 residues. This CDR3 reads CASTPWEYEQYF. CDR3 nucleotides: TGCGCCAGCACCCCCTGGGAGTACGAGCAGTACTTC.

The gene calls are TRBV3-1 (or the pseudogene TRBV3-2) and TRBJ2-4; TRBD2 agrees at 8 bases. After removal of 4 bases from V and 8 bases from J, the junction contained 22 bases not matched to a gene. In germline, CDR1 is LGHDT, CDR2 YNNKEL (reference sequence). CDR3 length: 19 residues. The CDR3 region is CASSPPGRAPRRILDIQYF. The DNA of the CDR3 is TGTGCCAGCAGCCCACCCGGGAGGGCCCCAAGAAGAATCCTCGACATTCAGTACTTC.

The V call is TRBV4-1, the J call TRBJ2-1; TRBD2 aligns across 14 bases. V was clipped by 6 bases and J by 8 bases; unmatched bases: 6. CDR1 and CDR2 (germline): MGHRA, YSYEKL. This CDR3 has 15 residues. The CDR3 loop reads CASSPTSGRVYEQFF. The CDR3 DNA sequence: TGCGCCAGCAGTCCGACTAGCGGGAGGGTTTATGAGCAGTTCTTC.

The chain is built from TRBV27 and TRBJ1-1; no reliable D call. V lost 6 bases, J lost 7 bases, and 21 bases lay in between. CDR3 length: 15 residues. The germline V gene has CDR1 MNHEY and CDR2 SMNVEV (reference sequence). CDR3 protein: CASRTSPSLPREAFF. The CDR3 region has the DNA TGTGCCAGCAGGACCTCTCCATCCCTTCCACGTGAAGCTTTCTTT.

V is TRBV5-8 and J is TRBJ1-5; D possibly corresponds to TRBD1 (6 bases). V was trimmed by 7 bases and J by 7 bases, leaving 27 bases between them. CDR3 length: 17 residues. CDR1 is SGHTS, CDR2 YDEGEE, per germline. The CDR3 reads CASSKRNRDSTGQPQHF. CDR3 DNA: TGTGCCAGCTCGAAAAGGAACAGGGACTCAACGGGGCAGCCCCAGCATTTT.

The chain links TRBV5-1 to TRBJ2-5; tentative D call: TRBD1 (6 bases). V lost 2 bases, J lost 1 base, and 9 bases lay in between. In germline, CDR1 is SGHRS, CDR2 YFSETQ. This CDR3 contains 14 residues. The DNA for the CDR3 is TGCGCCAGCAGCTTTGGACAGACCCAAGAGACCCAGTACTTC. As protein: CASSFGQTQETQYF. Supplemented by reference TRBV5-1 and TRBJ2-5, the full variable domain reads KAGVTQTPRYLIKTRGQQVTLSCSPISGHRSVSWYQQTPGQGLQFLFEYFSETQRNKGNFPGRFSGRQFSNSRSEMNVSTLELGDSALYLCASSFGQTQETQYFGPGTRLLVL.

The genes are TRBV2 and TRBJ2-7; 7 bases fit TRBD2. Germline CDR1 is SNHLY and CDR2 is FYNNEI. The CDR3 is 13 amino acids. With V trimmed by 7 bases and J by 2 bases, 5 bases remained unmatched. CDR3 region: CASTQGGTYEQYF. CDR3 nucleotide sequence: TGTGCCAGCACCCAGGGAGGGACCTACGAGCAGTACTTC.

The CDR3 is CASSLFGKGGDTEAFF. CDR3 DNA sequence: TGTGCCAGCAGTTTATTTGGTAAGGGAGGGGACACTGAAGCTTTCTTT. The chain uses TRBV28 and TRBJ1-1, with D perhaps TRBD1 (5 bases). Germline CDR1 and CDR2: MDHEN and SYDVKM. Trimming cost V 1 base and J 3 bases, with 15 bases left between them. The CDR3 covers 16 residues.

This clone appeared a single time. This chain links TRBV4-3 with TRBJ2-4, with 7 bases identical to TRBD1. CDR1 is LGHNA and CDR2 is YSLEER in the germline V gene. The length of the CDR3 is 15 residues. Losses at the gene ends were 1 base for V and 4 bases for J; bases not matched to a gene: 4. The CDR3 is CASSQADRAKNIQYF. In nucleotides, the CDR3 is TGCGCCAGCAGCCAAGCCGACAGGGCAAAAAACATTCAGTACTTC.

This rearrangement joins TRBV15 to TRBJ2-1; the D is unclear. Deletions cut 4 bases from V and 4 bases from J, with 11 bases between. CDR3 length equals 14 residues. The germline CDR1 and CDR2 sequences are LNHNV and YYDKDF (reference sequence). CDR3 DNA sequence: TGTGCCACCAGCAACTACCGACTTTACAATGAGCAGTTCTTC. Translating it yields CATSNYRLYNEQFF.

This sequence joins TRBV5-1 and TRBJ2-3; TRBD2 matches 10 bases. The ends lost 1 base at V and 4 bases at J; junction bases unmatched: 9. CDR1 and CDR2 from the germline V gene are SGHRS and YFSETQ. CDR3 size: 17 residues. In DNA form, the CDR3 reads TGCGCCAGCAGCTTGAGCGTGAGCGGGGGGGAATCAGATACGCAGTATTTT. Encoded protein: CASSLSVSGGESDTQYF.

The J gene is TRBJ2-1, the V gene TRBV3-1 (or the pseudogene TRBV3-2), with D perhaps TRBD2 (6 bases). The CDR3 is 14 residues long. Trimming left V 1 base short and J 8 bases short, with 12 bases between. Looked up from germline, CDR1 is LGHDT and CDR2 is YNNKEL (reference sequence). In DNA form, the CDR3 reads TGTGCCAGCAGCCAAGGCCCGGCTAGCGATGAGCAGTTCTTC. Residues: CASSQGPASDEQFF.

The V gene is TRBV19, the J gene TRBJ1-2, with D possibly TRBD1 on 5 matching bases. The V end lost 3 bases, the J end lost 4 bases, and 15 bases lay between the germline ends. CDR1 is LNHDA and CDR2 is SQIVND in the germline V gene (reference sequence). This CDR3 is built from 15 residues. As DNA, the CDR3 is TGTGCCAGTAGTATGGCAGGGAATAACCTCTATGGCTACACCTTC. Its protein is CASSMAGNNLYGYTF.

This clone is classed as medium-sized (0.01 to 0.1%). The chain is built from TRBV6-5 and TRBJ1-2, with D uncertain. Trimming stripped 0 bases from V and 7 bases from J, with 12 bases between. The CDR3 totals 14 residues. The germline V gene has CDR1 MNHEY and CDR2 SVGAGI. CDR3 protein: CASSYSGDTGGYTF. As DNA, the CDR3 is TGTGCCAGCAGTTACTCGGGTGATACTGGTGGCTACACCTTC.

This clone appeared once. This chain links TRBV7-2 with TRBJ2-1; 9 nucleotides line up with TRBD1. From germline, CDR1 is SGHTA and CDR2 FQGNSA. V dropped 8 bases and J dropped 7; count of bases not matched to a gene: 18. The CDR3 runs 17 residues. The CDR3 is CASPLAQRTGDGNEQFF. CDR3 sequence (DNA): TGTGCCAGCCCACTAGCCCAAAGGACAGGGGACGGGAATGAGCAGTTCTTC.

V gene TRBV30 combines with J gene TRBJ2-1, with TRBD2 identical over 14 bases. Germline V lookup: CDR1 GTSNPN, CDR2 SVGIG (reference sequence). CDR3 size: 17 residues. Losses at the gene ends were 1 base for V and 8 bases for J; bases not matched to a gene: 10. CDR3 sequence reads: CAWSGGTSGRRLDEQFF. CDR3 nucleotide sequence: TGTGCCTGGAGTGGGGGGACTAGCGGGAGAAGGTTGGATGAGCAGTTCTTC. The full variable domain, its missing parts supplied by reference TRBV30 and TRBJ2-1, is SQTIHQWPATLVQPVGSPLSLECTVEGTSNPNLYWYRQAAGRGLQLLFYSVGIGQISSEVPQNLSASRPQDRQFILSSKKLLLSDSGFYLCAWSGGTSGRRLDEQFFGPGTRLTVL.

The CDR3 reads CAISLNSNQPQHF. CDR3 nucleotides: TGTGCCATCTCATTGAATAGCAATCAGCCCCAGCATTTT. The chain joins TRBV6-6 to TRBJ1-5; no clear D gene. CDR3 length: 13 residues. Germline V gives CDR1 MNHNY, CDR2 SVGAGI (reference sequence). Trimming removed 10 bases from V and 0 bases from J, with 10 bases in between.

The V and J genes are TRBV10-3 and TRBJ1-2; 10 bases are a match to TRBD1. The junction had 2 bases not matched to a gene; V was cut back by 6 bases and J by 1 base. Per germline, CDR1 ENHRY and CDR2 SYGVKD. The CDR3 length is 14 residues. The CDR3 protein is CAIRGTGDNYGYTF. In nucleotides, the CDR3 is TGTGCCATCAGGGGGACAGGGGATAACTATGGCTACACCTTC.

CDR3 sequence (DNA): TGTGCCAGTAGTTTGACAGGGAATGAAAAACTGTTTTTT. This translates into CASSLTGNEKLFF. The V call is TRBV19, the J call TRBJ1-4, with TRBD1 matching 7 bases. The CDR3 is 13 residues long. J lost 5 bases, V lost 5 bases, and 2 bases had no gene match. Germline values: CDR1 LNHDA, CDR2 SQIVND (reference sequence).

The CDR3 spells CASSQVRETQYF. The CDR3 DNA sequence: TGTGCCAGCAGCCAAGTGAGAGAGACCCAGTACTTC. The chain is built from TRBV14 and TRBJ2-5, with D hard to call. The V and J ends lost 1 base and 4 bases respectively, with 4 bases between them. The CDR3 is 12 amino acids. Germline V gene data show CDR1 as SGHDN and CDR2 as FVKESK. Using reference TRBV14 and TRBJ2-5 for the parts outside the CDR3, the full variable domain is EAGVTQFPSHSVIEKGQTVTLRCDPISGHDNLYWYRRVMGKEIKFLLHFVKESKQDESGMPNNRFLAERTGGTYSTLKVQPAELEDSGVYFCASSQVRETQYFGPGTRLLVL.

The chain joins TRBV19 to TRBJ1-2; D is possibly TRBD1 (5 bases). The CDR3 has 13 residues. V lost 3 bases, J lost 6 bases, and 11 bases lay in between. Germline lookup yields CDR1 LNHDA and CDR2 SQIVND (reference sequence). The CDR3 coding sequence is TGTGCCAGTAGTATGGGGAAACAGGATGGCTACACCTTC. Translation gives CASSMGKQDGYTF.

This chain connects TRBV4-2 to TRBJ2-2, with D hard to call. Germline V lookup: CDR1 LGHNA, CDR2 YNFKEQ. V dropped 4 bases and J dropped 5 bases, with 20 bases sitting between them. The CDR3 has 17 amino acids. CDR3 nucleotide sequence: TGTGCCAGCAGCCGATCCTACAGTATCGGTGTGACCGGGGAGCTGTTTTTT. Protein: CASSRSYSIGVTGELFF.

In its sample, this clone was seen once. The chain combines TRBV5-1 with TRBJ2-5, with TRBD2 matching over 14 bases. Germline CDR1 and CDR2: SGHRS and YFSETQ. Trimming took 3 bases from V and 5 from J; bases not matched to a gene: 18. The CDR3 contains 20 residues. Written as DNA, the CDR3 is TGCGCCAGCAGCTCCCTACCTCTTTCGGGACTAGCGGGAGTAGGGGAGACCCAGTACTTC. Translated, it gives CASSSLPLSGLAGVGETQYF.

The rearrangement links TRBV3-1 (or the pseudogene TRBV3-2) to TRBJ2-1; D is perhaps TRBD1 (7 bases). The CDR3 consists of 17 residues. The germline gives CDR1 LGHDT, CDR2 YNNKEL (reference sequence). The V gene lost 0 bases and the J gene lost 3 bases, with 15 bases spanning the gap. The CDR3 DNA reads as TGTGCCAGCAGCCAAGATCCAGGGGGAGGCTTCTACAATGAGCAGTTCTTC. It codes for CASSQDPGGGFYNEQFF.